This is a list of T cell receptor beta chains from one sample in a study of control samples from healthy donors and cancer patients. Repertoires were generated with immunoSEQ multiplex PCR, while TCRdb's copy carries only in-frame clones and drops some. This table has some 120,000 clones, about 95% appearing once. The source material was blood. Every receptor here comes from a man younger than 45 in good health. CDR3s leave out the opening cysteine and the closing phenylalanine or tryptophan. Fields, in order: clone size, V gene, CDR3 protein. Clone sizes are given selectively: once, few, many, or a class where the clone is expanded.

clone size: -; V gene: TRBV4-3; CDR3 protein: ASSQEIVGRAFQETQY
clone size: -; V gene: TRBV19; CDR3 protein: ASRVTGGDETQY
clone size: once; V gene: TRBV6-5; CDR3 protein: ASSRNRDPGNTIY
clone size: -; V gene: TRBV4-3; CDR3 protein: ASSLAGGNSETQY
clone size: -; V gene: TRBV4-3; CDR3 protein: ASTPTATNEKLF
clone size: -; V gene: TRBV28; CDR3 protein: ASSVWTSGTYEQY
clone size: -; V gene: TRBV4-3; CDR3 protein: ASSQDWSGAGF
clone size: once; V gene: TRBV6-5; CDR3 protein: ASSLTGTVNTEAF
clone size: -; V gene: TRBV24-1; CDR3 protein: ATSEPTGPYNEQF
clone size: -; V gene: TRBV7-2; CDR3 protein: ASSLDVAGYNEQF
clone size: -; V gene: TRBV6-2/TRBV6-3; CDR3 protein: ASSPPRAGVGEQY
clone size: -; V gene: TRBV30; CDR3 protein: AGRGQPNYGYT
clone size: -; V gene: TRBV20-1; CDR3 protein: SARIVPEAF
clone size: -; V gene: TRBV3-1/TRBV3-2; CDR3 protein: ASSPGTAAPLH
clone size: -; V gene: TRBV7-2; CDR3 protein: ASSLMGGAETQY
clone size: -; V gene: TRBV6-5; CDR3 protein: ASSNRSGREKLF
clone size: once; V gene: TRBV9; CDR3 protein: ASSVAGSGYT
clone size: -; V gene: TRBV5-6; CDR3 protein: ASSLFLSGGRNEQF
clone size: -; V gene: TRBV5-4; CDR3 protein: ASSPGGRGLPGELF
clone size: -; V gene: TRBV27; CDR3 protein: ASSPQVGNTEAF
clone size: -; V gene: TRBV3-1/TRBV3-2; CDR3 protein: ASSQDRGTFGNTIY
clone size: -; V gene: TRBV9; CDR3 protein: ASSPQGASTDTQY
clone size: -; V gene: TRBV7-3; CDR3 protein: ASSLRAGVGDNEQF
clone size: -; V gene: TRBV19; CDR3 protein: AISSGPNTEAF